The entry below gives a single T cell receptor beta chain sequence along with its context. The data were taken from a study of radiation and T cells in renal cell carcinoma. Time point meaning: blood 2 weeks post-SBRT. Treatment defined: 15 Gy SBRT to primary tumor, nephrectomy 4 weeks later. Profiling relied on immunoSEQ multiplex PCR, and the TCRdb table lists in-frame clones only, not all of them. The repertoire consists of 120,000 or so clones, with around 85% occurring once and the leading ten covering 5% to 6.5%. The germline CDR1 and CDR2 sequences are MNHNY and SVGAGI (reference sequence). The CDR3 loop spans 14 amino acids. V trimming: 4 bases; J trimming: 1 base; junction bases outside the gene matches: 3.

This receptor was identified in a man aged 45-65 years with renal cell carcinoma. The chain recombines TRBV6-6 with TRBJ1-2, with 7 bases fitting TRBD1. Sample: blood, taken from a patient whose treatment included radiotherapy and nephrectomy. In DNA, the CDR3 is TGTGCCAGCAGTTGGCGGGACAGTAACTATGGCTACACCTTC. Translating it yields CASSWRDSNYGYTF.